Listed below are T cell receptor beta chains from one sample, sequenced in a study of shared clonotypes between healthy human individuals. Generated by immunoSEQ multiplex PCR, the TCRdb table keeps only in-frame clones and is missing some. The data contain 2 million to 2.5 million clones, about 95% of them singletons. Sequencing used naive CD8+ T cells sorted from blood. The receptor set was obtained from a man between 18 and 35 years old in good health. Both conserved end residues are part of each CDR3. Each record gives: V gene, J gene, clone size, CDR3 protein. The size field is filled for only some rows; it gives once, few, many or a size class.

TRBV11-2	TRBJ2-7	-	CASSFTSSYEQYF
TRBV4-1	TRBJ2-7	-	CASSQGPGLLPPEQYF
TRBV7-8	TRBJ2-2	-	CASSLVQGVTGELFF
TRBV6-5	TRBJ1-2	-	CASSPRGGAYGYTF
TRBV5-1	TRBJ1-2	-	CASSLDPTGLNYGYTF
TRBV5-1	TRBJ2-7	-	CASSLEASGVHEQYF
TRBV27	TRBJ2-7	-	CASSLSGSGRTLYEQYF
TRBV6-6	TRBJ1-2	-	CASSPRGLNYGYTF
TRBV7-9	TRBJ2-7	-	CASSLAGGPGEQYF
TRBV10-3	TRBJ2-5	-	CAISESIGGAEETQYF
TRBV6-1	TRBJ2-3	-	CASSDLTGGTDTQYF
TRBV7-9	TRBJ2-7	-	CASGAAGEQYF
TRBV9	TRBJ1-1	-	CASSPSGTGEAFF
TRBV5-1	TRBJ2-7	once	CASSLLPGQGLEEQYF
TRBV6-5	TRBJ2-3	-	CASRVAGGADTQYF
TRBV15	TRBJ1-3	-	CATSSRSGNTIYF
TRBV5-6	TRBJ2-7	-	CASSSLAYEQYF
TRBV10-1	TRBJ2-6	-	CASRMGEEAQTLSGANVLTF
TRBV7-8	TRBJ2-7	-	CASSFVKGAEEQYF
TRBV9	TRBJ2-1	-	CASAPLAGDNEQFF
TRBV9	TRBJ2-1	-	CASSAPGSYNEQFF
TRBV7-7	TRBJ1-3	-	CASSLSPGANTIYF
TRBV10-2	TRBJ2-5	-	CASRWGIQETRYF
TRBV6-1	TRBJ2-5	-	CAYLAGGHMETQYF
TRBV11-2	TRBJ2-7	-	CASSLDREGFYEQYF
TRBV29-1	TRBJ2-7	-	CSAETGTGVSEQYF
TRBV27	TRBJ2-3	-	CASRRGGADTQYF
TRBV5-1	TRBJ2-1	-	CASSLGDQNEQFF
TRBV27	TRBJ2-5	-	CASSSTSGRLETQYF
TRBV7-9	TRBJ2-7	-	CASSSRDNPYEQYF
TRBV10-2	TRBJ1-1	-	CASSEPPARMNTEAFF
TRBV30	TRBJ2-7	-	CAWSFRDQSYEQYF
TRBV25-1	TRBJ2-7	-	CASSVGQGAYEQYF
TRBV10-1	TRBJ2-3	-	CASSESTLAGVTDTQYF
TRBV9	TRBJ1-1	once	CASSPPGTNTEAFF
TRBV28	TRBJ2-1	-	CASRDVFAGEDNEQFF
TRBV11-1	TRBJ1-3	once	CASSSWVTGNTIYF
TRBV19	TRBJ2-3	-	CASSLETSGITDTQYF
TRBV27	TRBJ2-7	-	CASSLGHSYEQYF
TRBV7-7	TRBJ2-3	-	CASSLGGASTDTQYF
TRBV6-5	TRBJ2-2	once	CASSDRATGELFF
TRBV29-1	TRBJ1-1	-	CSVGPSYIEAFF
TRBV7-9	TRBJ1-1	-	CASSQGVNTEAFF
TRBV19	TRBJ2-3	once	CASSGQGADTQYF
TRBV11-2	TRBJ2-7	-	CASRSRDLIYEQYF
TRBV30	TRBJ2-1	once	CAWALLGSYNEQFF
TRBV5-6	TRBJ2-7	once	CASSQKLAAQWTEYEQYF
TRBV13	TRBJ2-1	-	CASSLSGSSYNEQFF
TRBV30	TRBJ1-2	-	CAWIPLQVLGYGYTF
TRBV10-2	TRBJ2-1	once	CASSPDSTSYNEQFF
TRBV7-9	TRBJ2-3	-	CASSLHGGTQYF